Below, 27 T cell receptor beta chains from the same sample are listed, as sequenced in a study of cytomegalovirus exposure and HLA in healthy donors. In the PCR, 60 Vbeta and 13 Jbeta primers were used. The data were produced by immunoSEQ multiplex PCR, yet TCRdb's version contains in-frame clones alone and is incomplete. Found here are 110,000 or so clones, 65% to 80% of them singletons; the top ten hold 2.9%. The sample was PBMCs. The receptors here all came from a woman between 40 and 50 years old in good health and CMV-seropositive.

The V gene is TRBV4-2, the J gene TRBJ2-2; 8 bases align to TRBD2. The CDR3 loop spans 16 amino acids. Unmatched junction bases numbered 3, after V lost 0 bases and J lost 3 bases. The V gene's germline CDR1 is LGHNA and CDR2 YNFKEQ. The CDR3 sequence: CASSQDRRGDTGELFF. CDR3 nucleotide sequence: TGTGCCAGCAGCCAAGATCGGCGGGGGGACACCGGGGAGCTGTTTTTT.

The chain recombines TRBV19 with TRBJ2-3; 12 bases are shared with TRBD1. V lost 3 bases, J lost 6 bases, and 4 bases stayed unmatched. This CDR3 is built from 15 residues. The germline V gene encodes CDR1 LNHDA and CDR2 SQIVND (reference sequence). CDR3 sequence (DNA): TGTGCCAGTAGTATCGGGACAGGGGGCGCGGATACGCAGTATTTT. It encodes CASSIGTGGADTQYF.

This rearrangement joins TRBV2 to TRBJ2-5, with 10 bases identical to TRBD2. V trimming: 10 bases; J trimming: 2 bases; junction bases outside the gene matches: 4. This CDR3 has 13 residues. Per germline, CDR1 SNHLY and CDR2 FYNNEI. For the CDR3, the DNA is TGTGCCATTCTAGCGGGGGTACAAGAGACCCAGTACTTC. Its translation: CAILAGVQETQYF.

This chain connects TRBV4-2 to TRBJ1-3; D remains unclear. The germline CDR1 and CDR2 sequences are LGHNA and YNFKEQ. Trimming left V 0 bases short and J 0 bases short, with 12 bases between. CDR3 size: 17 residues. The CDR3 reads CASSQESLRFSGNTIYF. The CDR3 nucleotides are TGTGCCAGCAGCCAAGAATCCCTCCGGTTCTCTGGAAACACCATATATTTT.

The chain recombines TRBV5-8 with TRBJ1-1; the D is unclear. The V end was cut by 5 bases, the J end by 1 base, with 12 bases between. The CDR3 runs to 14 residues. In germline, CDR1 is SGHTS, CDR2 YDEGEE. CDR3 sequence: CASSPGSGNTEAFF. The CDR3 DNA follows: TGTGCCAGCAGTCCGGGATCGGGGAACACTGAAGCTTTCTTT. The variable domain in full, completed from reference TRBV5-8 and TRBJ1-1, reads EAGVTQSPTHLIKTRGQQATLRCSPISGHTSVYWYQQALGLGLQFLLWYDEGEERNRGNFPPRFSGRQFPNYSSELNVNALELEDSALYLCASSPGSGNTEAFFGQGTRLTVV.

J is TRBJ1-1 and V is TRBV7-2; 7 bases line up with TRBD1. Trimming at V came to 6 bases and at J to 2 bases, leaving 9 bases not matched to a gene. Germline loops: CDR1 SGHTA, CDR2 FQGNSA. This CDR3 is 15 amino acids long. The CDR3 is CASSPQDRINTEAFF. Written as DNA, the CDR3 is TGTGCCAGCAGTCCCCAGGACAGGATTAACACTGAAGCTTTCTTT.

This chain uses TRBV6-5 with TRBJ2-3, with 8 positions matching TRBD1. The CDR3 is 15 amino acids. The junction had 5 bases not matched to a gene; V was cut back by 6 bases and J by 0 bases. CDR1 is MNHEY and CDR2 is SVGAGI in the germline V gene. This CDR3 is CASRLQGDSTDTQYF. The CDR3 DNA is TGTGCCAGCAGGCTACAGGGGGATAGCACAGATACGCAGTATTTT.

This rearrangement joins TRBV6-1 to TRBJ1-4, with 9 bases matching TRBD1. The CDR3 has 15 amino acids. The germline gives CDR1 MNHNS, CDR2 SASEGT. The ends lost 4 bases at V and 8 bases at J; junction bases unmatched: 8. CDR3 region: CASSGTGGSGEKLFF. DNA of the CDR3: TGTGCCAGCAGTGGAACAGGGGGCTCGGGAGAAAAACTGTTTTTT.

The chain's CDR3 is CASGSGVGYTF. CDR3 nucleotides: TGTGCCAGCGGCTCGGGGGTTGGCTACACCTTC. This chain joins TRBV6-1 and TRBJ1-2, with D maybe TRBD1 (5 bases). This CDR3 has 11 residues. CDR1 is MNHNS, CDR2 SASEGT, per germline. The V gene lost 8 bases and the J gene lost 7 bases, with 11 bases spanning the gap.

The chain employs TRBV7-7 and TRBJ2-5, with 11 bases matching TRBD1. With 3 bases clipped from V and 2 bases from J, the junction kept 2 bases outside the gene matches. Germline-derived CDR1 and CDR2 are SSHAT and FNYEAQ (reference sequence). CDR3 length: 15 amino acids. Here the CDR3 reads CASSLGTGGQETQYF. CDR3 DNA sequence: TGTGCCAGCAGCTTGGGGACAGGGGGACAAGAGACCCAGTACTTC.

The CDR3 is CASSRSGTGSIGYTF. The CDR3 DNA reads as TGCGCCAGCAGCCGCTCCGGGACAGGGAGTATTGGCTACACCTTC. The rearrangement joins TRBV4-3 to TRBJ1-2, with 9 bases that match TRBD1. V lost 4 bases to trimming and J lost 7 bases; unmatched junction nucleotides: 10. Germline V CDR1 and CDR2: LGHNA, YSLEER. The CDR3 contains 15 residues.

The chain links TRBV10-3 to TRBJ2-2; TRBD1 matches at 10 bases. This CDR3 comprises 15 residues. Germline CDR1 ENHRY, CDR2 SYGVKD. V shed 3 bases and J 6 bases; nucleotides not matched to a gene: 4. CDR3 sequence (DNA): TGTGCCATCAGTGACGACAGGGGGCTCTCCGGGGAGCTGTTTTTT. Its translation: CAISDDRGLSGELFF.

CDR3 in DNA: TGTGCCTGGAGCCGGGGGGAAAATTCACCCCTCCACTTT. It specifies CAWSRGENSPLHF. This sequence joins TRBV30 and TRBJ1-6, with a tentative D call TRBD1 (5 bases). The length of the CDR3 is 13 residues. The ends were cut back, 3 bases at V and 7 bases at J, with 10 bases in the middle. CDR1 GTSNPN and CDR2 SVGIG come from the germline V gene (reference sequence).

The chain carries TRBV6-6 and TRBJ1-1, with D perhaps matching TRBD1 (5 bases). The CDR3 loop spans 11 amino acids. Trimming cost V 9 bases and J 6 bases, with 11 bases left between them. CDR1 and CDR2 (germline): MNHNY, SVGAGI (reference sequence). The CDR3 spells CASSIGAEAFF. CDR3 DNA sequence: TGTGCCAGTTCAATAGGGGCTGAAGCTTTCTTT.

V is TRBV27 and J is TRBJ2-5, with 12 bases aligning to TRBD2. With 1 base clipped from V and 5 bases from J, the junction kept 5 bases outside the gene matches. The CDR3 extends over 16 amino acids. CDR1 MNHEY and CDR2 SMNVEV come from the germline V gene (reference sequence). The CDR3 region is CASSLFPSGRAETQYF. The CDR3 DNA reads TGTGCCAGCAGTTTATTTCCTAGCGGGAGGGCGGAGACCCAGTACTTC.

The CDR3 nucleotides read TGTGCCAGCAGTTCGAGAGGGGGCAGGGGGGTTCAGCCCCAGCATTTT. It specifies CASSSRGGRGVQPQHF. This chain connects TRBV27 to TRBJ1-5, with 7 bases aligning to TRBD1. The ends lost 4 bases at V and 6 bases at J; junction bases unmatched: 12. The CDR3 has 16 residues. From germline, CDR1 is MNHEY and CDR2 SMNVEV (reference sequence).

This chain joins TRBV5-5 and TRBJ1-5, with 7 bases matching TRBD1. Germline CDR1 and CDR2: SGHKS and YYEKEE (reference sequence). Trimming took 1 base from V and 0 from J; bases not matched to a gene: 13. This CDR3 region has 19 residues. CDR3 sequence (DNA): TGTGCCAGCAGCTTGATGTACAGGGGATTTGTCGATAGCAATCAGCCCCAGCATTTT. Translating it yields CASSLMYRGFVDSNQPQHF.

The chain recombines TRBV19 with TRBJ1-2, with D possibly matching TRBD1 (5 bases). The CDR3 has 14 amino acids. V shed 9 bases and J shed 6 bases, with 20 bases lying between them. The V gene's germline CDR1 is LNHDA and CDR2 SQIVND (reference sequence). CDR3 sequence reads: CARTRGGRFDGYTF. The CDR3 DNA is TGTGCCAGGACGAGGGGAGGTAGATTTGATGGCTACACCTTC.

There are a few counts of this clone. The same CDR3 can be traced to other DNA sequences in this sample. The rearrangement uses TRBV7-9 and TRBJ2-5; TRBD2 agrees at 9 bases. The germline V gene has CDR1 SEHNR and CDR2 FQNEAQ (reference sequence). Trimming took 6 bases from V and 2 from J; bases not matched to a gene: 1. The length of the CDR3 is 13 residues. The CDR3 region is CASSTSGQETQYF. Written as DNA, the CDR3 is TGTGCCAGCAGTACTAGCGGGCAAGAGACCCAGTACTTC.

The chain combines TRBV7-6 with TRBJ1-6; D gene unclear. The ends were cut back, 5 bases at V and 9 bases at J, with 11 bases in the middle. In germline, CDR1 is SGHVS, CDR2 FNYEAQ. The CDR3 runs 13 residues. The CDR3 region has the DNA TGTGCCAGCAGCGCAAGCGCCGGTTCACCCCTCCACTTT. Protein sequence: CASSASAGSPLHF.

The chain uses TRBV7-9 and TRBJ1-6, with TRBD1 matching over 9 bases. V lost 5 bases to trimming and J lost 10 bases; unmatched junction nucleotides: 6. In germline, CDR1 is SEHNR, CDR2 FQNEAQ (reference sequence). The CDR3 contains 14 residues. CDR3 bases: TGTGCCAGCAGCCCGGGACAGGGTTTATCACCCCTCCACTTT. Its protein product is CASSPGQGLSPLHF.

This clone was seen more than once but under ten times. V gene TRBV7-3 combines with J gene TRBJ2-3; 11 bases match TRBD2. The CDR3 is made up of 17 amino acids. Germline V gene lookup returns CDR1 SGHTA and CDR2 FQGTGA. V shed 1 base, J shed 5 bases, and the junction held 8 bases outside the gene matches. The DNA of the CDR3 is TGTGCCAGCAGCTTAAATCTAGCGGGGGGCAGGGGAGATACGCAGTATTTT. Translating gives CASSLNLAGGRGDTQYF.

The chain carries TRBV2 and TRBJ2-5, with a weak D call TRBD2 (7 bases). Germline V gives CDR1 SNHLY, CDR2 FYNNEI. V was trimmed by 8 bases and J by 5 bases, leaving 21 bases between them. The CDR3 has 15 residues. CDR3 sequence: CASGEGEGWGETQYF. CDR3 nucleotide sequence: TGTGCCAGCGGAGAGGGGGAGGGCTGGGGGGAGACCCAGTACTTC.

Concerning this clone: Additional DNA sequences in this sample encode the identical CDR3. The chain uses TRBV30 and TRBJ2-7; 7 bases are a match to TRBD2. Germline V CDR1 and CDR2: GTSNPN, SVGIG (reference sequence). The V segment lost 0 bases and the J segment 2 bases; nucleotides outside the gene matches: 1. The CDR3 is made up of 13 amino acids. The CDR3 nucleotides read TGTGCCTGGAGTGTGGGGGGGGCCTACGAGCAGTACTTC. Its protein product is CAWSVGGAYEQYF.

The CDR3 reads CASSQEEGPRGYTF. The DNA for the CDR3 is TGCGCCAGCAGCCAAGAGGAGGGGCCGCGGGGCTACACCTTC. This sequence joins TRBV4-1 and TRBJ1-2; D possibly corresponds to TRBD1 (5 bases). Germline CDR1 is MGHRA and CDR2 is YSYEKL. The germline V and J ends were trimmed by 0 bases and 8 bases, with 13 bases remaining between them. The CDR3 consists of 14 residues.

This clone has just a few counts. V and J are TRBV29-1 and TRBJ2-5; TRBD1 agrees at 10 bases. J was trimmed by 1 base and V by 7 bases; bases with no gene match: 9. The CDR3 has 15 amino acids. In germline, CDR1 is SQVTM, CDR2 ANQGSEA. The CDR3 nucleotides read TGCAGCGCAACCCGGGACAGGGGATTCCAAGAGACCCAGTACTTC. This gives the protein CSATRDRGFQETQYF.

The V gene is TRBV25-1, the J gene TRBJ1-2; no clear D. The V gene lost 5 bases and the J gene lost 8 bases, with 12 bases spanning the gap. This CDR3 is 12 amino acids long. Germline V gene lookup returns CDR1 MGHDK and CDR2 SYGVNS. The CDR3, as DNA: TGTGCCAGCAGTCTCGGGGAGAGCGGCTACACCTTC. Encoded protein: CASSLGESGYTF.